The T cell receptor beta chain under discussion was sequenced for a study of OX40 agonist ivuxolimab in advanced cancers. Clones were read by immunoSEQ multiplex PCR, and TCRdb kept only the in-frame ones, dropping some. The data contain some 86,000 clones, roughly 88% of them singletons. Only one count was recorded for this clone. This sequence originates from an adult with an advanced solid tumor such as melanoma, head and neck, liver or kidney cancer. The input for sequencing was CD4+ or CD8+ T cells sorted from blood, taken in a trial of the OX40 agonist ivuxolimab.

In DNA form, the CDR3 reads TGTGCCAGCAGTTTACACACAGAATTTGAAGCTTTCTTT. This gives the protein CASSLHTEFEAFF. The gene calls are TRBV28 and TRBJ1-1, with D hard to call. Germline lookup yields CDR1 MDHEN and CDR2 SYDVKM. The CDR3 loop spans 13 amino acids. V was trimmed by 2 bases and J by 7 bases, leaving 11 bases between them.